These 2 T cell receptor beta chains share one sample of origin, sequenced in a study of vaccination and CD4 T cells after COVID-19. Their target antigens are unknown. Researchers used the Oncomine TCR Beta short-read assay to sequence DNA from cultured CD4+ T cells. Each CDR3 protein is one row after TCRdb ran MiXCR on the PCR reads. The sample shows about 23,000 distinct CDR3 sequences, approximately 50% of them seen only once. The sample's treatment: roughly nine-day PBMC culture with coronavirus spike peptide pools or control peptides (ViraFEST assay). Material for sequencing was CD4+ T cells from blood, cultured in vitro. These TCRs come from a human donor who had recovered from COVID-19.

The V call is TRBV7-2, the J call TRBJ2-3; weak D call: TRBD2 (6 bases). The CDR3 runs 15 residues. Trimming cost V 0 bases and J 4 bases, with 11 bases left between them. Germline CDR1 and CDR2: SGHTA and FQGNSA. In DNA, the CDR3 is TGTGCCAGCAGCTTAGCTAAGGCTAGCGCAGATACGCAGTATTTT. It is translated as CASSLAKASADTQYF.

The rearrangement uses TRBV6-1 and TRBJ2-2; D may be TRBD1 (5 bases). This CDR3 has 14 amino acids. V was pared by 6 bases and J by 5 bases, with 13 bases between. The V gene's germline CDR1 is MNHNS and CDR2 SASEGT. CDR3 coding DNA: TGTGCCAGCAGCCAAGACAGTTGGACCGGGGAGCTGTTTTTT. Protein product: CASSQDSWTGELFF.